The 14 T cell receptor beta chains in this list originate from one sample, sequenced in a study of blood T cells in healthy people across ages. Using a J-beta primer mix together with a sample-barcoded 5' primer, a second PCR was run for roughly 6 to 11 cycles. TCRdb analysed the 5' RACE reads with MiXCR anew, one entry per CDR3 protein. This table has about 580,000 distinct CDR3 sequences, 40% to 55% appearing once. The sample consisted of blood. The receptors stem from a man aged 80 or over in good health.

The chain couples TRBV5-1 to TRBJ2-7, with D uncertain. Near its end, the DNA agrees better with TRBJ2-5, so the J call may be wrong. This CDR3 region has 14 residues. Germline CDR1 is SGHRS and CDR2 is YFSETQ. The CDR3 here is CASSVDPNVETQYF. In DNA form, the CDR3 reads TGCGCCAGCAGCGTGGACCCCAACGTGGAGACCCAGTACTTC.

The DNA for the CDR3 is TGTGCCAGCTCACCGACTAGCGGGGGGCACAGCACAGATACGCAGTATTTT. As protein: CASSPTSGGHSTDTQYF. This chain connects TRBV18 to TRBJ2-3, with 13 bases identical to TRBD2. The J segment lost 0 bases and the V segment lost 3 bases, leaving 3 bases of the junction unmatched. Germline loops: CDR1 KGHSH, CDR2 LQKENI. This CDR3 is 17 amino acids long.

CDR3 coding DNA: TGTGCCAGCAGTCCGTCATTGGGATCATACGAGCAGTACTTC. Translating it yields CASSPSLGSYEQYF. The J gene is TRBJ2-7, the V gene TRBV28; D gene unclear. Germline-derived CDR1 and CDR2 are MDHEN and SYDVKM. Deletions cut 5 bases from V and 4 bases from J, with 15 bases between. CDR3 length: 14 amino acids.

V usage is TRBV20-1 and J usage is TRBJ1-4; 10 bases are a match to TRBD1. CDR1 is DFQATT and CDR2 is SNEGSKA in the germline V gene (reference sequence). After removal of 6 bases from V and 5 bases from J, the junction contained 3 bases not matched to a gene. This CDR3 is 13 amino acids long. The chain's CDR3 is CSARTGGNEKLFF. DNA for the CDR3: TGCAGTGCAAGGACAGGGGGGAATGAAAAACTGTTTTTT.

The V call is TRBV3-1, the J call TRBJ2-7; D not resolved. Trimming shortened V by 2 bases and J by 1 base, and 6 bases separated the two germline ends. The CDR3 runs 13 residues. Per the germline V gene, CDR1 is LGHDT and CDR2 is YNNKEL (reference sequence). CDR3 in DNA: TGTGCCAGCAGCCAATTTCTATCCTACGAGCAGTACTTC. This encodes CASSQFLSYEQYF.

The chain is built from TRBV28 and TRBJ2-7, with D unclear. CDR1 is MDHEN and CDR2 is SYDVKM in the germline V gene. CDR3 length equals 13 residues. V was pared by 5 bases and J by 2 bases, with 10 bases between. Here the CDR3 reads CASSPSSPYEQYF. The DNA for the CDR3 is TGTGCCAGCAGTCCCTCCAGCCCCTACGAGCAGTACTTC. The whole variable domain, remainder taken from reference TRBV28 and TRBJ2-7, is DVKVTQSSRYLVKRTGEKVFLECVQDMDHENMFWYRQDPGLGLRLIYFSYDVKMKEKGDIPEGYSVSREKKERFSLILESASTNQTSMYLCASSPSSPYEQYFGPGTRLTVT.

This sequence joins TRBV2 and TRBJ1-4; D uncertain. The CDR3 has 14 amino acids. The germline V gene encodes CDR1 SNHLY and CDR2 FYNNEI. The V end was cut by 4 bases, the J end by 1 base, with 7 bases between. Here the CDR3 DNA reads TGTGCCAGCAGTGGGCGGTTAACTAATGAAAAACTGTTTTTT. This gives the protein CASSGRLTNEKLFF.

This chain connects TRBV12-3 or TRBV12-4 to TRBJ2-7; a possible D gene is TRBD1 (5 bases). Deletions cut 5 bases from V and 4 bases from J, with 15 bases between. This CDR3 comprises 14 residues. In nucleotides, the CDR3 is TGTGCCAGCAGTCTGCAAGGGGTAGAGTACGAGCAGTACTTC. It is translated as CASSLQGVEYEQYF.

This clonotype was counted a few times. The chain recombines TRBV7-2 with TRBJ1-2; 7 bases map to TRBD1. The V gene's germline CDR1 is SGHTA and CDR2 FQGNSA. With V trimmed by 5 bases and J by 2 bases, 8 bases remained unmatched. CDR3 length: 15 residues. CDR3 region: CASSALGQINYGYTF. As DNA, the CDR3 is TGTGCCAGCAGCGCCTTGGGACAGATCAACTATGGCTACACCTTC.

The rearrangement links TRBV2 to TRBJ2-1, with 7 nucleotides matching TRBD1. The CDR3 length is 14 residues. CDR1 is SNHLY and CDR2 is FYNNEI in the germline V gene. V dropped 7 bases and J dropped 4; count of bases not matched to a gene: 7. CDR3 sequence: CASTRDSGYNEQFF. The CDR3 DNA is TGTGCCAGCACCCGGGACAGTGGTTACAATGAGCAGTTCTTC. Complete variable domain (other parts from reference TRBV2 and TRBJ2-1): EPEVTQTPSHQVTQMGQEVILRCVPISNHLYFYWYRQILGQKVEFLVSFYNNEISEKSEIFDDQFSVERPDGSNFTLKIRSTKLEDSAMYFCASTRDSGYNEQFFGPGTRLTVL.

This clonotype came up a few times. The rearrangement joins TRBV20-1 to TRBJ2-5; 7 bases are shared with TRBD1. This CDR3 is 14 amino acids long. Germline trimming cut 4 bases from V and 3 bases from J; bases unmatched to any gene: 8. The V gene's germline CDR1 is DFQATT and CDR2 SNEGSKA (reference sequence). The chain's CDR3 is CSAIRGQVKETQYF. CDR3 DNA sequence: TGCAGTGCTATAAGAGGACAGGTTAAAGAGACCCAGTACTTC.

The chain recombines TRBV28 with TRBJ2-3; D gene uncertain. The V end was cut by 6 bases, the J end by 9 bases, with 13 bases between. There are 12 residues in the CDR3. CDR1 MDHEN and CDR2 SYDVKM come from the germline V gene. The CDR3 loop is CASSAGLITQYF. CDR3 bases: TGTGCCAGCAGCGCCGGGCTCATCACGCAGTATTTT.

The chain joins TRBV6-6 to TRBJ2-4; the match to TRBD1 covers 8 bases. This CDR3 has 15 residues. Germline CDR1 reads MNHNY; CDR2 reads SVGAGI (reference sequence). V lost 2 bases and J lost 8; bases outside the gene matches: 8. The CDR3 DNA follows: TGTGCCAGCAGTTACCTAGGACAGGGCGTCGACATTCAGTACTTC. Amino acid sequence: CASSYLGQGVDIQYF.

The chain has TRBV7-2 and TRBJ2-3; TRBD1 is a possible D gene (6 bases). Looked up from germline, CDR1 is SGHTA and CDR2 is FQGNSA. Trimming pared 3 bases from V and 0 bases from J, leaving 16 bases between. This CDR3 comprises 17 residues. The CDR3: CASSFATGSPSTDTQYF. Here the CDR3 DNA reads TGTGCCAGCAGCTTCGCGACAGGATCCCCTAGCACAGATACGCAGTATTTT.